This TCR beta chain is drawn from a study of technical replicates of blood from a few donors. Clones were sequenced by immunoSEQ multiplex PCR, and TCRdb holds only the in-frame ones, with some missing. Of some 62,000 clones listed, 70% to 90% are singletons. This CDR3 is 16 amino acids long. CDR1 and CDR2 (germline): SGHTA, FQGNSA. V was clipped by 7 bases and J by 6 bases; unmatched bases: 10. The sequence came from a human donor in good health. Some clones in this sample may be carry-over from other donors' samples. This chain connects TRBV7-2 to TRBJ1-5; 12 nucleotides line up with TRBD1. What was sequenced was PBMCs. CDR3 loop: CASNPAGQGAGQPQHF. The CDR3 DNA reads TGTGCCAGCAACCCCGCGGGACAGGGGGCTGGTCAGCCCCAGCATTTT.